This record covers a single T cell receptor beta chain. Memory CD4+ cells were the fraction left after CD45RA+ naive selection. These data belong to a study of shared clonotypes between healthy human individuals. Repertoires were generated with immunoSEQ multiplex PCR, while TCRdb's copy carries only in-frame clones and drops some. The sample consists of about 2.4 million clones, approximately 93% of them appearing once. Germline V gene lookup returns CDR1 SGHTA and CDR2 FQGTGA. J lost 7 bases, V lost 2 bases, and 9 bases had no gene match. This CDR3 has 16 amino acids. The chain joins TRBV7-3 to TRBJ2-1; 9 nucleotides line up with TRBD2. The clonotype originates from a man aged 18 to 29 in good health. Some clones in this sample may be carry-over from other donors' samples. Sequencing input: naive CD4+ T cells from PBMCs. Described subset: CD45RA+ positively selected. DNA of the CDR3: TGTGCCAGCAGCTTAGGCGGGAGGGTACATTTTAATGAGCAGTTCTTC. This codes for CASSLGGRVHFNEQFF.